This T cell receptor (beta chain) is drawn from a study of blood T cell repertoires in COVID-19. On the study more broadly: In each case, the material was cDNA or gDNA derived from T cells, B-cell-depleted T cells, or PBMCs.

Germline CDR1 reads MNHEY; CDR2 reads SVGAGI. V trimming: 6 bases; J trimming: 8 bases; junction bases outside the gene matches: 13. CDR3 length: 15 amino acids. Here immunoSEQ multiplex PCR was the method, and the copy in TCRdb shows in-frame clones only, minus some. This table has under 130,000 clones, roughly 84% appearing once. The chain has TRBV6-5 and TRBJ1-2; 9 bases are shared with TRBD1. The receptor comes from a human donor in a cohort sampled during active or convalescent COVID-19. Input material: peripheral blood. The CDR3 loop reads CASRPQGGQGFGYTF. In nucleotides, the CDR3 is TGTGCCAGCAGACCCCAAGGGGGACAGGGTTTCGGCTACACCTTC.